A selection of T cell receptor beta chains follows, all from one sample in a study of Ad26.COV2.S vaccination and SARS-CoV-2 variants. Sequencing was performed with immunoSEQ multiplex PCR; in TCRdb, only in-frame clones are kept and a portion is missing. The data hold about 350,000 clones, with approximately 90% observed a single time. Sample: peripheral blood, taken in a trial of Ad26.COV2.S vaccine versus placebo. The receptors were sampled from a person aged 18 to 59 who received the Ad26.COV2.S COVID-19 vaccine or a placebo. CDR3s include the opening cysteine and the closing phenylalanine or tryptophan. Fields, in order: J gene, D gene, V gene, clone size, CDR3 protein, CDR3 DNA. The D gene is left open where the match is weak. Clone size is not always given. Where it is, it says once, few, many or a class for expanded clones.

J gene: TRBJ1-5
D gene: TRBD1
V gene: TRBV5-8
clone size: .
CDR3 protein: CASSPGTGINQPQHF
CDR3 DNA: TGTGCCAGCAGCCCCGGGACAGGGATAAATCAGCCCCAGCATTTT

J gene: TRBJ2-3
D gene: .
V gene: TRBV6-1
clone size: .
CDR3 protein: CASSEFRDTGTDTQYF
CDR3 DNA: TGTGCCAGCAGTGAATTTCGGGACACGGGGACAGATACGCAGTATTTT

J gene: TRBJ1-1
D gene: TRBD1
V gene: TRBV5-1
clone size: .
CDR3 protein: CASSALTGGNTEAFF
CDR3 DNA: TGCGCCAGCAGCGCATTAACAGGGGGCAACACTGAAGCTTTCTTT

J gene: TRBJ2-5
D gene: .
V gene: TRBV28
clone size: .
CDR3 protein: CASSPGGGGETQYF
CDR3 DNA: TGTGCCAGCAGTCCCGGTGGAGGGGGAGAGACCCAGTACTTC

J gene: TRBJ2-7
D gene: .
V gene: TRBV6-6
clone size: .
CDR3 protein: CASSPMKGLSYEQYF
CDR3 DNA: TGTGCCAGCAGTCCGATGAAGGGGCTATCCTACGAGCAGTACTTC

J gene: TRBJ1-3
D gene: .
V gene: TRBV27
clone size: .
CDR3 protein: CASSSSDRRSGNTIYF
CDR3 DNA: TGTGCCAGCAGTTCCTCGGACAGACGATCTGGAAACACCATATATTTT

J gene: TRBJ1-1
D gene: TRBD1
V gene: TRBV19
clone size: .
CDR3 protein: CASRPSSDRGAEAFF
CDR3 DNA: TGTGCCAGTAGGCCGAGCTCGGACAGGGGTGCTGAAGCTTTCTTT

J gene: TRBJ1-1
D gene: .
V gene: TRBV30
clone size: .
CDR3 protein: CASSRDSSEAFF
CDR3 DNA: TGTGCCTCTAGCCGGGACTCTTCCGAAGCTTTCTTT

J gene: TRBJ1-1
D gene: .
V gene: TRBV4-2
clone size: .
CDR3 protein: CASSPGGGQTPFEAFF
CDR3 DNA: TGTGCCAGCAGCCCTGGTGGGGGCCAAACCCCGTTTGAAGCTTTCTTT

J gene: TRBJ1-1
D gene: TRBD1
V gene: TRBV28
clone size: .
CDR3 protein: CASSEGIQGSTEAFF
CDR3 DNA: TGTGCCAGCAGTGAAGGGATACAGGGGAGCACTGAAGCTTTCTTT

J gene: TRBJ2-5
D gene: TRBD1
V gene: TRBV7-9
clone size: .
CDR3 protein: CASSSPRTGEETQYF
CDR3 DNA: TGTGCCAGCAGCTCCCCCCGGACAGGGGAAGAGACCCAGTACTTC

J gene: TRBJ1-4
D gene: TRBD1
V gene: TRBV14
clone size: .
CDR3 protein: CASSPDRGHAREKLFF
CDR3 DNA: TGTGCCAGCAGCCCGGACAGGGGGCATGCGCGTGAAAAACTGTTTTTT

J gene: TRBJ2-2
D gene: TRBD1
V gene: TRBV9
clone size: .
CDR3 protein: CASTRRDRESGELFF
CDR3 DNA: TGTGCCAGCACCCGTAGGGACAGGGAATCCGGGGAGCTGTTTTTT

J gene: TRBJ2-7
D gene: .
V gene: TRBV5-4
clone size: .
CDR3 protein: CASSYGGTLQNEQYF
CDR3 DNA: TGTGCCAGCAGCTACGGGGGAACTCTACAGAACGAGCAGTACTTC

J gene: TRBJ1-6
D gene: .
V gene: TRBV6-2/TRBV6-3
clone size: .
CDR3 protein: CASSLQNSPLHF
CDR3 DNA: TGTGCCAGCAGCCTACAGAATTCACCCCTCCACTTT

J gene: TRBJ2-7
D gene: .
V gene: TRBV9
clone size: .
CDR3 protein: CASSVRDGSSYEQYF
CDR3 DNA: TGTGCCAGCAGCGTAAGAGACGGGAGCTCCTACGAGCAGTACTTC

J gene: TRBJ2-3
D gene: TRBD2
V gene: TRBV6-5
clone size: .
CDR3 protein: CASIRGRSTDTQYF
CDR3 DNA: TGTGCCAGCATTCGCGGGAGGAGCACAGATACGCAGTATTTT

J gene: TRBJ2-3
D gene: .
V gene: TRBV10-3
clone size: .
CDR3 protein: CAIRASEAASTDTQYF
CDR3 DNA: TGTGCCATCAGGGCCTCGGAAGCAGCTAGCACAGATACGCAGTATTTT

J gene: TRBJ2-1
D gene: .
V gene: TRBV29-1
clone size: .
CDR3 protein: CSVSYPTAGPSYNEQFF
CDR3 DNA: TGCAGCGTTAGCTACCCCACAGCGGGCCCCTCCTACAATGAGCAGTTCTTC

J gene: TRBJ2-7
D gene: TRBD1
V gene: TRBV28
clone size: .
CDR3 protein: CASRGQLYEQYF
CDR3 DNA: TGTGCCAGCAGGGGACAGCTTTACGAGCAGTACTTC

J gene: TRBJ2-1
D gene: .
V gene: TRBV18
clone size: .
CDR3 protein: CASSGTFVSYNEQFF
CDR3 DNA: TGTGCCAGCTCTGGGACGTTTGTTTCCTACAATGAGCAGTTCTTC

J gene: TRBJ2-3
D gene: TRBD2
V gene: TRBV20-1
clone size: .
CDR3 protein: CSASSSGGAGTDTQYF
CDR3 DNA: TGCAGTGCTAGTTCTAGCGGGGGGGCCGGCACAGATACGCAGTATTTT

J gene: TRBJ1-1
D gene: .
V gene: TRBV3-1/TRBV3-2
clone size: .
CDR3 protein: CASSQDDRNTEAFF
CDR3 DNA: TGTGCCAGCAGCCAAGATGACAGGAACACTGAAGCTTTCTTT

J gene: TRBJ2-1
D gene: TRBD2
V gene: TRBV11-3
clone size: .
CDR3 protein: CASSLRLADTFAEQFF
CDR3 DNA: TGTGCCAGCAGTCTCCGACTAGCGGATACCTTCGCTGAGCAGTTCTTC

J gene: TRBJ2-3
D gene: TRBD2
V gene: TRBV28
clone size: .
CDR3 protein: CASSRTSGEVGGSTDTQYF
CDR3 DNA: TGTGCCAGCAGTCGGACTAGCGGGGAGGTAGGCGGTAGCACAGATACGCAGTATTTT

J gene: TRBJ2-7
D gene: .
V gene: TRBV29-1
clone size: .
CDR3 protein: CSVHHGLEQYF
CDR3 DNA: TGCAGCGTTCACCACGGGCTCGAGCAGTACTTC

J gene: TRBJ2-7
D gene: TRBD1
V gene: TRBV6-6
clone size: .
CDR3 protein: CASSYRTGGEQYF
CDR3 DNA: TGTGCCAGCAGTTACAGGACAGGGGGAGAGCAGTACTTC

J gene: TRBJ1-2
D gene: .
V gene: TRBV4-1
clone size: .
CDR3 protein: CASSQFIAGENLYGYTF
CDR3 DNA: TGCGCCAGCAGCCAATTCATTGCGGGGGAGAACCTCTATGGCTACACCTTC

J gene: TRBJ2-5
D gene: TRBD1
V gene: TRBV28
clone size: once
CDR3 protein: CASSSGTGGETETQYF
CDR3 DNA: TGTGCCAGCAGCTCCGGGACAGGGGGGGAAACAGAGACCCAGTACTTC

J gene: TRBJ2-7
D gene: .
V gene: TRBV11-1
clone size: .
CDR3 protein: CASSFTGWGQSYEQYF
CDR3 DNA: TGTGCCAGCAGCTTCACGGGGTGGGGCCAATCCTACGAGCAGTACTTC

J gene: TRBJ2-1
D gene: .
V gene: TRBV5-6
clone size: .
CDR3 protein: CASRHRASANEQFF
CDR3 DNA: TGTGCCAGCAGACACAGGGCCTCGGCCAATGAGCAGTTCTTC

J gene: TRBJ1-1
D gene: .
V gene: TRBV27
clone size: .
CDR3 protein: CASSFGRENTEAFF
CDR3 DNA: TGTGCCAGCAGTTTCGGCAGGGAGAACACTGAAGCTTTCTTT

J gene: TRBJ1-1
D gene: .
V gene: TRBV3-1/TRBV3-2
clone size: .
CDR3 protein: CASSLGRRNTEAFF
CDR3 DNA: TGTGCCAGCAGCCTCGGACGGAGGAACACTGAAGCTTTCTTT

J gene: TRBJ2-1
D gene: TRBD1
V gene: TRBV9
clone size: .
CDR3 protein: CASSPRNRGSYNEQFF
CDR3 DNA: TGTGCCAGCAGCCCTAGAAACAGGGGGTCATACAATGAGCAGTTCTTC

J gene: TRBJ2-1
D gene: TRBD2
V gene: TRBV10-1
clone size: .
CDR3 protein: CASSEDVAGGYNEQFF
CDR3 DNA: TGCGCCAGCAGTGAGGACGTAGCGGGAGGATATAATGAGCAGTTCTTC

J gene: TRBJ1-2
D gene: .
V gene: TRBV20-1
clone size: .
CDR3 protein: CSARRPYGYTF
CDR3 DNA: TGCAGTGCTAGACGGCCCTATGGCTACACCTTC

J gene: TRBJ2-7
D gene: .
V gene: TRBV21-1
clone size: .
CDR3 protein: CASSKKGKGGREQYF
CDR3 DNA: TGTGCCAGCAGCAAAAAAGGGAAAGGGGGTAGGGAGCAGTACTTC

J gene: TRBJ2-2
D gene: TRBD1
V gene: TRBV30
clone size: .
CDR3 protein: CAWSGDSSNTGELFF
CDR3 DNA: TGTGCCTGGAGTGGGGACAGCTCGAACACCGGGGAGCTGTTTTTT

J gene: TRBJ1-4
D gene: .
V gene: TRBV7-9
clone size: .
CDR3 protein: CASSLTIGGVLNEKLFF
CDR3 DNA: TGTGCCAGCAGCTTAACGATCGGGGGGGTACTGAATGAAAAACTGTTTTTT

J gene: TRBJ2-1
D gene: .
V gene: TRBV27
clone size: .
CDR3 protein: CASREGSSSYNEQFF
CDR3 DNA: TGTGCCAGCAGGGAGGGCAGCAGCTCCTACAATGAGCAGTTCTTC

J gene: TRBJ1-2
D gene: .
V gene: TRBV11-2
clone size: .
CDR3 protein: CASSLEGAPYYGYTF
CDR3 DNA: TGTGCCAGCAGCTTAGAGGGCGCGCCATACTATGGCTACACCTTC

J gene: TRBJ1-6
D gene: .
V gene: TRBV6-6
clone size: .
CDR3 protein: CASALSSNSPLHF
CDR3 DNA: TGTGCCAGCGCTTTAAGTTCCAATTCACCCCTCCACTTT

J gene: TRBJ1-1
D gene: TRBD1
V gene: TRBV10-3
clone size: .
CDR3 protein: CAISDLQGPRNTEAFF
CDR3 DNA: TGTGCCATCAGTGACCTACAGGGGCCGAGGAACACTGAAGCTTTCTTT

J gene: TRBJ1-6
D gene: .
V gene: TRBV9
clone size: .
CDR3 protein: CASSEKTGYNSPLHF
CDR3 DNA: TGTGCCAGCAGTGAGAAGACAGGTTATAATTCACCCCTCCACTTT

J gene: TRBJ1-5
D gene: .
V gene: TRBV5-4
clone size: once
CDR3 protein: CASSPDGNSQPQHF
CDR3 DNA: TGTGCCAGCAGCCCCGACGGGAACTCCCAGCCCCAGCATTTT

J gene: TRBJ2-1
D gene: .
V gene: TRBV29-1
clone size: .
CDR3 protein: CSVLDYNEQFF
CDR3 DNA: TGCAGCGTTTTAGATTACAATGAGCAGTTCTTC

J gene: TRBJ1-3
D gene: .
V gene: TRBV7-9
clone size: few
CDR3 protein: CASSIHRRDNSGNTIYF
CDR3 DNA: TGTGCCAGCAGCATTCACCGCCGGGACAACTCTGGAAACACCATATATTTT

J gene: TRBJ1-5
D gene: TRBD1
V gene: TRBV28
clone size: .
CDR3 protein: CASSSRQGNQPQHF
CDR3 DNA: TGTGCCAGCAGTAGCAGACAGGGAAATCAGCCCCAGCATTTT

J gene: TRBJ1-4
D gene: .
V gene: TRBV5-1
clone size: .
CDR3 protein: CASSRRTDTTNEKLFF
CDR3 DNA: TGCGCCAGCAGCCGACGGACAGATACAACTAATGAAAAACTGTTTTTT

J gene: TRBJ1-3
D gene: .
V gene: TRBV7-2
clone size: .
CDR3 protein: CASSLAGTNGNTIYF
CDR3 DNA: TGTGCCAGCAGCTTAGCTGGGACGAACGGAAACACCATATATTTT

J gene: TRBJ2-1
D gene: .
V gene: TRBV5-1
clone size: .
CDR3 protein: CASSLGDDNEQFF
CDR3 DNA: TGCGCCAGCAGCTTGGGTGACGACAATGAGCAGTTCTTC

J gene: TRBJ1-5
D gene: TRBD1
V gene: TRBV2
clone size: once
CDR3 protein: CASSPSDRGLGQPQHF
CDR3 DNA: TGTGCCAGCAGTCCCTCGGACAGGGGTCTAGGTCAGCCCCAGCATTTT

J gene: TRBJ1-4
D gene: .
V gene: TRBV25-1
clone size: .
CDR3 protein: CASSEATNEKLFF
CDR3 DNA: TGTGCCAGCAGTGAAGCAACTAATGAAAAACTGTTTTTT

J gene: TRBJ2-7
D gene: .
V gene: TRBV19
clone size: .
CDR3 protein: CASSIDRSYEQYF
CDR3 DNA: TGTGCCAGTAGTATTGACAGATCCTACGAGCAGTACTTC